This T cell receptor (beta chain) was captured by sequencing in a study of cytomegalovirus exposure and HLA in healthy donors. Findings and caveats of the study: HLA restriction was apparent for most CMV-associated TCR beta chains in a later analysis. A prior analysis recorded that most TCR beta V segments were productive about 87% or about 30% of the time.

CDR3 size: 17 residues. Germline-derived CDR1 and CDR2 are SGDLS and YYNGEE. V shed 0 bases, J shed 3 bases, and the junction held 6 bases outside the gene matches. The PCR contained 60 Vbeta and 13 Jbeta primers. The repertoire was sequenced with immunoSEQ multiplex PCR; TCRdb's copy has only in-frame clones and lacks some. The sample consists of under 150,000 clones, 80% of them appearing once. To note about this clone: What it binds is unknown.

Sequenced material: PBMCs. The gene calls are TRBV9 and TRBJ1-3, with 10 bases fitting TRBD1. The clonotype was recovered from a woman in her 40s in good health and CMV-seronegative. For the CDR3, the DNA is TGTGCCAGCAGCGTAGGGAGTGGGACAGGGGTTGGAAACACCATATATTTT. Translating it yields CASSVGSGTGVGNTIYF.